Shown below are 10 T cell receptor beta chains from a single sample sequenced in a study of blood T cell repertoires in COVID-19. Data came from immunoSEQ multiplex PCR; TCRdb stores just in-frame clones and leaves some out. The sample lists some 220,000 clones; 60% to 85% were seen once. What was sequenced was peripheral blood. These receptors were collected from a woman in her seventies with acute or convalescent COVID-19.

CDR3 DNA: TGTGCCAGCAGCTTGCGACTGGAGGGGACTAAGCAGTACTTC. Translating it yields CASSLRLEGTKQYF. This chain connects TRBV5-6 to TRBJ2-7; TRBD2 aligns across 7 bases. The germline V gene has CDR1 SGHDT and CDR2 YYEEEE. The CDR3 runs to 14 residues. V lost 1 base to trimming and J lost 8 bases; unmatched junction nucleotides: 9.

This chain joins TRBV25-1 and TRBJ2-3, with 11 bases lining up with TRBD2. Germline V gene data show CDR1 as MGHDK and CDR2 as SYGVNS. The CDR3 covers 16 residues. Trimming removed 2 bases from V and 4 bases from J; junction bases left unmatched: 5. For the CDR3, the DNA is TGTGCCAGCAGTGAAGCGCTAGCGGGGGGTGCAGATACGCAGTATTTT. It yields the protein CASSEALAGGADTQYF.

The chain is built from TRBV5-5 and TRBJ1-4; D not resolved. Germline lookup yields CDR1 SGHKS and CDR2 YYEKEE (reference sequence). CDR3 length: 16 residues. V was pared by 0 bases and J by 8 bases, with 17 bases between. CDR3 sequence: CASSLGNRAEREKLFF. The CDR3 DNA reads TGTGCCAGCAGCTTGGGTAACCGTGCAGAGAGGGAAAAACTGTTTTTT.

V usage is TRBV20-1 and J usage is TRBJ2-7, with 9 nucleotides matching TRBD1. CDR3 length: 11 amino acids. Germline V gene data show CDR1 as DFQATT and CDR2 as SNEGSKA (reference sequence). The V gene end was trimmed by 7 bases and the J gene end by 6 bases; junction bases not matched to a gene: 4. The CDR3 DNA sequence: TGCAGTGGGGACAGGGACCGCGAGCAGTACTTC. It codes for CSGDRDREQYF.

The genes are TRBV18 and TRBJ1-3, with D possibly TRBD1 on 6 matching bases. Germline-derived CDR1 and CDR2 are KGHSH and LQKENI. The CDR3 is 17 amino acids. Between the trimmed V and J ends, which lost 6 bases and 0 bases, there was a span of 18 bases. Here the CDR3 DNA reads TGTGCCAGCTCCCGAGGGCCAGGGGATGCCTCTGGAAACACCATATATTTT. Its translation: CASSRGPGDASGNTIYF.

The genes are TRBV6-5 and TRBJ2-5, with D possibly matching TRBD1 (6 bases). This CDR3 region has 12 residues. V was clipped by 8 bases and J by 1 base, with 8 bases between them. In germline, CDR1 is MNHEY, CDR2 SVGAGI. CDR3 sequence: CASGDIQETQYF. CDR3 DNA: TGTGCCAGCGGGGACATCCAAGAGACCCAGTACTTC.

The rearrangement joins TRBV11-2 to TRBJ2-1; possible D gene TRBD2, 6 bases. The CDR3 sequence is 19 residues long. CDR1 is SGHAT, CDR2 FQNNGV, per germline. Trimming pared 1 base from V and 2 bases from J, leaving 21 bases between. For the CDR3, the DNA is TGTGCCAGCAGCTTAGTACTTGCGGGGAGGCCAGGTACCTACAATGAGCAGTTCTTC. This translates into CASSLVLAGRPGTYNEQFF.

V gene TRBV30 combines with J gene TRBJ1-2; 7 bases are shared with TRBD1. Trimming took 2 bases from V and 8 from J; bases not matched to a gene: 8. The CDR3 covers 13 residues. Looked up from germline, CDR1 is GTSNPN and CDR2 is SVGIG (reference sequence). The CDR3 nucleotides are TGTGCCTGGAGTACAGGGGAAGAAGGCGGCTACACCTTC. Its translation is CAWSTGEEGGYTF.

The chain uses TRBV2 and TRBJ1-2; weak D call: TRBD1 (5 bases). The CDR3 runs to 13 residues. Germline values: CDR1 SNHLY, CDR2 FYNNEI. The ends were cut back, 6 bases at V and 4 bases at J, with 12 bases in the middle. CDR3 in amino acids: CASRSRQTYGYTF. The CDR3 nucleotides are TGTGCCAGCAGGAGCCGACAGACCTATGGCTACACCTTC.

CDR3 DNA sequence: TGTGCCAGCAGCTCGGACAGGGGCCTTTACTATGGCTACACCTTC. Amino acids: CASSSDRGLYYGYTF. This chain uses TRBV7-2 with TRBJ1-2; 9 bases are shared with TRBD1. CDR3 length equals 15 residues. From germline, CDR1 is SGHTA and CDR2 FQGNSA. V lost 4 bases to trimming and J lost 3 bases; unmatched junction nucleotides: 6.